A single sample gave rise to the 2 T cell receptor beta chains below, sequenced in a study of T-cell reconstitution after alpha-beta-depleted transplantation in children. Construction of the TCRbeta library involved unique molecular identifiers. TCRdb passed the PCR reads through MiXCR, listing each CDR3 protein once. The repertoire holds hundreds of thousands of distinct CDR3 sequences, under 15% seen once, with approximately 0.8% in the top ten. Sample: PBMCs, taken before TCRalphabeta/CD19-depleted stem cell transplant. Receptor source: a girl aged 2-10 years with congenital amegakaryocytic thrombocytopenia, due to receive a stem cell transplant.

V is TRBV10-3 and J is TRBJ2-5, with D tentatively TRBD2 (5 bases). The germline gives CDR1 ENHRY, CDR2 SYGVKD. This CDR3 is 15 amino acids long. V was cut by 10 bases and J by 1 base, with 19 bases left in between. The chain's CDR3 is CATKAASGPQETQYF. For the CDR3, the DNA is TGTGCCACGAAGGCAGCGAGCGGTCCCCAAGAGACCCAGTACTTC.

This clonotype was found a few times. The CDR3 DNA sequence: TGTGCCAGCAGCACCGGGTACCCCTATAAAGAAGCTTTCTTT. This codes for CASSTGYPYKEAFF. The rearrangement links TRBV7-8 to TRBJ1-1; D not resolved. Trimming shortened V by 5 bases and J by 8 bases, and 18 bases separated the two germline ends. The CDR3 totals 14 residues. CDR1 and CDR2 (germline): SGHVS, FQNEAQ. The full variable domain, its missing parts supplied by reference TRBV7-8 and TRBJ1-1, is GAGVSQSPRYKVAKRGQDVALRCDPISGHVSLFWYQQALGQGPEFLTYFQNEAQLDKSGLPSDRFFAERPEGSVSTLKIQRTQQEDSAVYLCASSTGYPYKEAFFGQGTRLTVV.